This record concerns one T cell receptor beta chain sequence. Losses at the gene ends were 5 bases for V and 0 bases for J; bases not matched to a gene: 9. This CDR3 contains 17 residues. Germline V gene sequence: CDR1 LNHDA, CDR2 SQIVND (reference sequence). The source of the sample is a study of memory CD4+ T cells and cytomegalovirus serostatus. Repertoires were generated with immunoSEQ multiplex PCR, while TCRdb's copy carries only in-frame clones and drops some. This table holds 40,000 to 55,000 clones, 60% to 80% found once. Single viable CD3+CD4+CD8-CD45RO+ cells were sorted as the memory CD4+ T cells.

This sequence joins TRBV19 and TRBJ2-4; the match to TRBD2 covers 8 bases. The sequenced sample was memory CD4+ T cells from blood. This TCR was recovered from an adult in good health and CMV-seronegative. CDR3 sequence (DNA): TGTGCCAGTAGTGGGGTAGCGGGATTGGTAGCCAAAAACATTCAGTACTTC. Its protein product is CASSGVAGLVAKNIQYF. The whole variable domain, remainder taken from reference TRBV19 and TRBJ2-4, is DGGITQSPKYLFRKEGQNVTLSCEQNLNHDAMYWYRQDPGQGLRLIYYSQIVNDFQKGDIAEGYSVSREKKESFPLTVTSAQKNPTAFYLCASSGVAGLVAKNIQYFGAGTRLSVL.